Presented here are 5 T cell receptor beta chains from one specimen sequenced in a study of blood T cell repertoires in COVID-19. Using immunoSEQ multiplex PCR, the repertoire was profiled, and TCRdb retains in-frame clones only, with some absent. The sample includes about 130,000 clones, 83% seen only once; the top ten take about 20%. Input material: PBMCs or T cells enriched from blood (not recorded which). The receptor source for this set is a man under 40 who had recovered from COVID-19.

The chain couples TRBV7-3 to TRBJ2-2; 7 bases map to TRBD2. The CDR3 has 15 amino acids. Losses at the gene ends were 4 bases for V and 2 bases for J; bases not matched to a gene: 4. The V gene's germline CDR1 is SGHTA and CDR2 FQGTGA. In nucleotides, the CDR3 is TGTGCCAGCAGCTACGGGACTACCAACACCGGGGAGCTGTTTTTT. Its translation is CASSYGTTNTGELFF.

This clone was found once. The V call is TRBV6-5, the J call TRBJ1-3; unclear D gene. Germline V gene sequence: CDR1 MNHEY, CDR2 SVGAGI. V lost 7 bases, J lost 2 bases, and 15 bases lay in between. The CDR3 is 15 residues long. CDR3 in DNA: TGTGCCAGCACGTCCCCTCCGGGAACTGGAAACACCATATATTTT. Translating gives CASTSPPGTGNTIYF.

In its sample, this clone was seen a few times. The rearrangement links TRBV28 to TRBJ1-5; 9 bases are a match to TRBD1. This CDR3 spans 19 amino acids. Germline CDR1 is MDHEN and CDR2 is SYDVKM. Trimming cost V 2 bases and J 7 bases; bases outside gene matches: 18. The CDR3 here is CASSLTPLTGGRGGQPQHF. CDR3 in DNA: TGTGCCAGCAGTTTAACCCCACTTACAGGGGGCAGAGGCGGACAGCCCCAGCATTTT.

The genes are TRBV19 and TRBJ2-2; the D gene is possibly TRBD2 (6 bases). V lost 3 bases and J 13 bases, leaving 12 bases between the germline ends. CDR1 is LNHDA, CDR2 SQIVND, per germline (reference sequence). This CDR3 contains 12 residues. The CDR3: CASSIGGSWLFF. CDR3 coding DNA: TGTGCCAGTAGTATCGGGGGTAGCTGGCTGTTTTTT.

CDR3 nucleotide sequence: TGTGCCAGCAGCCCGAGGGAAGCCGGGGAGCTGTTTTTT. Translating it yields CASSPREAGELFF. This rearrangement joins TRBV14 to TRBJ2-2; D perhaps matches TRBD2 (5 bases). The CDR3 loop spans 13 amino acids. Trimming left V 4 bases short and J 6 bases short, with 9 bases between. Germline V gives CDR1 SGHDN, CDR2 FVKESK.